This note documents a single T cell receptor (beta chain) sequence. Antigen: not known. The germline V gene encodes CDR1 SEHNR and CDR2 FQNEAQ (reference sequence). Trimming left V 2 bases short and J 1 base short, with 8 bases between. The CDR3 runs 14 residues. The data were taken from a study of radiation and T cells in renal cell carcinoma. Study findings and constraints: Top tumor clonotypes rose in blood 2 weeks post-radiation, then contracted. No pretreatment tumor biopsies were available for baseline clonotypes.

Documented time point: blood 2 weeks post-SBRT. Treatment of the sample: 15 Gy SBRT to primary tumor, nephrectomy 4 weeks later. Serial blood draws occurred at baseline and 2 and 4 weeks post-SBRT. This renal cell carcinoma was of the clear cell type. Assay used: immunoSEQ multiplex PCR; TCRdb lists only in-frame clones, some missing. The sample carries 160,000 or so clones, roughly 87% recorded once. This sequence originates from a woman aged 45-60 years with renal cell carcinoma. Sequenced here: blood, sampled from a patient whose treatment included radiotherapy and nephrectomy. J is TRBJ1-2 and V is TRBV7-9; D ambiguous. In DNA, the CDR3 is TGTGCCAGCAGCTTAATGAACAGTAACTATGGCTACACCTTC. It yields the protein CASSLMNSNYGYTF.